This TCR beta chain was sequenced during a study of T cell responses to AZD1222 COVID-19 vaccine. Per germline, CDR1 SQVTM and CDR2 ANQGSEA. Trimming took off 4 bases at V and 2 bases at J, with 8 bases between the two ends. The CDR3 extends over 12 amino acids. Clones were read by immunoSEQ multiplex PCR, and TCRdb kept only the in-frame ones, dropping some. Of roughly 120,000 clones listed, roughly 90% were seen once; the top ten hold roughly 15%. Whole-study results and caveats: Clonal diversity may have been underestimated in mostly white British donors.

Details on this clone: The antigen remains undetermined.

This specimen was peripheral blood, taken 28 days after the second AZD1222 dose. The clonotype was recovered from an adult who received the AZD1222 COVID-19 vaccine. The rearrangement joins TRBV29-1 to TRBJ2-5; D unclear. For the CDR3, the DNA is TGCAGCGTTGGGAGCCCTCAAGAGACCCAGTACTTC. Its protein product is CSVGSPQETQYF.